This TCR beta chain derives from a study of T cell responses to AZD1222 COVID-19 vaccine. Data came from immunoSEQ multiplex PCR; TCRdb stores just in-frame clones and leaves some out. The sample shows around 180,000 clones, about nine tenths of them seen only once. About this clone itself: Antigen: not known.

Study-level points and caveats: Baseline seropositivity characterized only a handful of AZD1222 recipients. The repertoires were collected only after the peak T cell response. When two AZD1222 doses had been given, Spike-specific TCR breadth and depth rose. Nearly half of unique spike-specific TCRs reportedly avoided B.1.351 and B.1.1.7 mutated regions.

Looked up from germline, CDR1 is SGHKS and CDR2 is YYEKEE (reference sequence). The CDR3 sequence is 14 residues long. With V trimmed by 5 bases and J by 8 bases, 6 bases remained unmatched. The rearrangement links TRBV5-5 to TRBJ2-1; the match to TRBD2 covers 11 bases. This receptor was identified in an adult in good health. The sequencing here drew on peripheral blood, taken on day 0 of AZD1222 vaccination. CDR3 region: CASRLAGGFHEQFF. The CDR3 DNA sequence: TGTGCCAGCAGATTAGCGGGAGGGTTCCATGAGCAGTTCTTC.